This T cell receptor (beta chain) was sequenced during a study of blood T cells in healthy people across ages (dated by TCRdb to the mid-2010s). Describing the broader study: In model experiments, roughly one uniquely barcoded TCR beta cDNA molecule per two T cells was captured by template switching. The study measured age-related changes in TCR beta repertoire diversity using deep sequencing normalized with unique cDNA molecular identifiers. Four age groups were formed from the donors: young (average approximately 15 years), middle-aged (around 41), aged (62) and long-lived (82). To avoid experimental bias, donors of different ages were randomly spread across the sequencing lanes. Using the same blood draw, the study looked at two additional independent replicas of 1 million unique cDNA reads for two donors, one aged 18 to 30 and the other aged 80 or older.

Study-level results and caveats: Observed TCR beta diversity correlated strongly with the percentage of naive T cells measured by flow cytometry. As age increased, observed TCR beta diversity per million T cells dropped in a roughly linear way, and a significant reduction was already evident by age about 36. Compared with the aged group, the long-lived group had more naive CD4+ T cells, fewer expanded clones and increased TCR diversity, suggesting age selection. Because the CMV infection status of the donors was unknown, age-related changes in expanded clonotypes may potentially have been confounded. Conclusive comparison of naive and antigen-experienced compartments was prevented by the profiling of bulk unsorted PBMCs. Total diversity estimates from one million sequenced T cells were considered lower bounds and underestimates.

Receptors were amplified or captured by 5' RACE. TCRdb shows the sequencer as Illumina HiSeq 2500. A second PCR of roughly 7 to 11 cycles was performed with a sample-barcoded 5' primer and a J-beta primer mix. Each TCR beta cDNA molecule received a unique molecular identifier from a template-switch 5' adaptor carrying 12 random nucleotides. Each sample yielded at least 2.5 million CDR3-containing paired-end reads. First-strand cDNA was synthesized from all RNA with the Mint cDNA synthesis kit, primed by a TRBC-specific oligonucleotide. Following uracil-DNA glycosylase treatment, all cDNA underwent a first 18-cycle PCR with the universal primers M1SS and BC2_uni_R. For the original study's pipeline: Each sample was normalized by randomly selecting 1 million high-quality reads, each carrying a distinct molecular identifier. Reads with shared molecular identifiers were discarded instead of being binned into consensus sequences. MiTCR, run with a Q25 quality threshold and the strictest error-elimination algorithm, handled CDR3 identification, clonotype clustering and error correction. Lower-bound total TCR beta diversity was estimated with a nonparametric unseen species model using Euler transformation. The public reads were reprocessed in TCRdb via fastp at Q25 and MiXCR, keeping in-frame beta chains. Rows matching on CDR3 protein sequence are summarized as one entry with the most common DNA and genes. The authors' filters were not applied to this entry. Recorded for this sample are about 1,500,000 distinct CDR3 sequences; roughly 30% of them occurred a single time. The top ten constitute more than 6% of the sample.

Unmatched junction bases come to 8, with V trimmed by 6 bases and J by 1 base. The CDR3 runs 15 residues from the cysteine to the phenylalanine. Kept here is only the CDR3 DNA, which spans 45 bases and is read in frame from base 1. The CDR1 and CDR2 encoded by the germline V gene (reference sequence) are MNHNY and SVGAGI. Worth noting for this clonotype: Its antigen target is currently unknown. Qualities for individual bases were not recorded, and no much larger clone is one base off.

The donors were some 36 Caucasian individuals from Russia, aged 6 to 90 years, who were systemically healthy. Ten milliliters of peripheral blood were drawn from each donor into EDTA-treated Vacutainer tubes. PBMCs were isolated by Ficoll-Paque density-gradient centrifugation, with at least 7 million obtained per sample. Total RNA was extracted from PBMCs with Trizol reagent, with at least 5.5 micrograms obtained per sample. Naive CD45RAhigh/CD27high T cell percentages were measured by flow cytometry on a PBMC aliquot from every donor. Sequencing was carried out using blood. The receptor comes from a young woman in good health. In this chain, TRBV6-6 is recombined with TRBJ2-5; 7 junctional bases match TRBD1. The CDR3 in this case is CASSLGGLGQETQYF. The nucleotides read TGTGCCAGCAGCCTAGGGGGCCTAGGCCAAGAGACCCAGTACTTC.